The 26 T cell receptor beta chains given below trace back to one sample, sequenced in a study of OX40 agonist ivuxolimab in advanced cancers. Assay: immunoSEQ multiplex PCR; the TCRdb copy retains only in-frame clones and omits some. This table has some 67,000 clones, less than 85% appearing once. The specimen was CD4+ or CD8+ T cells sorted from blood, collected in a trial of the OX40 agonist ivuxolimab. These TCRs come from an adult with an advanced solid tumor such as melanoma, head and neck, liver or kidney cancer.

This chain's CDR3 is CASSVFSSTDTQYF. As DNA, the CDR3 is TGTGCCAGCAGCGTATTCTCTAGCACAGATACGCAGTATTTT. The chain links TRBV9 to TRBJ2-3; D gene unclear. Germline lookup yields CDR1 SGDLS and CDR2 YYNGEE. V was pared by 1 base and J by 0 bases, with 6 bases between. This CDR3 is 14 amino acids long.

This chain joins TRBV6-5 and TRBJ2-7, with D unclear. The CDR3 sequence is 13 residues long. Germline CDR1 is MNHEY and CDR2 is SVGAGI. The V and J ends lost 7 bases and 7 bases respectively, with 17 bases between them. The CDR3 region has the DNA TGTGCCAGCACCAACCCAACAGTGGGGGAGCAGTACTTC. Protein product: CASTNPTVGEQYF.

This clone occurred a few times. V and J are TRBV5-1 and TRBJ1-6; 8 nucleotides agree with TRBD1. The CDR3 covers 17 residues. Germline CDR1 SGHRS, CDR2 YFSETQ. The V segment lost 5 bases and the J segment 8 bases; nucleotides outside the gene matches: 15. CDR3 nucleotides: TGCGCCAGCAGGTACTTCACCTGGGACAGGATGGATTCACCCCTCCACTTT. Its protein product is CASRYFTWDRMDSPLHF.

The V call is TRBV6-1, the J call TRBJ1-6; perhaps TRBD1 as D (5 bases). The CDR3 has 16 residues. The germline V gene encodes CDR1 MNHNS and CDR2 SASEGT. V was trimmed by 4 bases and J by 0 bases, leaving 10 bases between them. In DNA, the CDR3 is TGTGCCAGCAGTGTTTCAGGGTACTCCTATAATTCACCCCTCCACTTT. Translated, it gives CASSVSGYSYNSPLHF.

The CDR3 loop reads CSAVYNEQFF. The CDR3 region has the DNA TGCAGTGCTGTGTATAATGAGCAGTTCTTC. This chain links TRBV20-1 with TRBJ2-1, with D unresolved. V was shortened by 5 bases and J by 7 bases, with 6 bases between the two germline ends. Germline V gene data show CDR1 as DFQATT and CDR2 as SNEGSKA (reference sequence). This CDR3 has 10 amino acids.

This sequence joins TRBV30 and TRBJ1-4; D uncertain. Trimming pared 2 bases from V and 9 bases from J, leaving 16 bases between. The CDR3 has 14 residues. The germline gives CDR1 GTSNPN, CDR2 SVGIG (reference sequence). Here the CDR3 reads CAWSSPPLKKKLFF. DNA for the CDR3: TGTGCCTGGAGTTCGCCCCCCCTAAAGAAAAAACTGTTTTTT. The variable domain in full, with the rest retrieved from reference TRBV30 and TRBJ1-4, is SQTIHQWPATLVQPVGSPLSLECTVEGTSNPNLYWYRQAAGRGLQLLFYSVGIGQISSEVPQNLSASRPQDRQFILSSKKLLLSDSGFYLCAWSSPPLKKKLFFGSGTQLSVL.

The chain couples TRBV5-1 to TRBJ2-3; perhaps TRBD2 as D (6 bases). This CDR3 is 14 amino acids long. The V gene's germline CDR1 is SGHRS and CDR2 YFSETQ. V gave up 3 bases and J gave up 0 bases, with 8 bases separating them. CDR3 nucleotide sequence: TGCGCCAGCAGCTCCGGGACTAGCACAGATACGCAGTATTTT. Amino acids: CASSSGTSTDTQYF.

This rearrangement joins TRBV4-1 to TRBJ1-2; 7 positions agree with TRBD1. Losses at the gene ends were 3 bases for V and 3 bases for J; bases not matched to a gene: 7. This CDR3 comprises 15 residues. Germline loops: CDR1 MGHRA, CDR2 YSYEKL. The chain's CDR3 is CASSQADREYYGYTF. The CDR3 bases are TGCGCCAGCAGCCAGGCTGACAGGGAATACTATGGCTACACCTTC.

The chain employs TRBV5-1 and TRBJ2-5; D gene ambiguous. Per the germline V gene, CDR1 is SGHRS and CDR2 is YFSETQ. Trimming cost V 2 bases and J 5 bases, with 7 bases left between them. The CDR3 extends over 12 amino acids. Here the CDR3 DNA reads TGCGCCAGCAGCTTCAGCTTTGAGACCCAGTACTTC. Its translation is CASSFSFETQYF.

On this clone: One junction end does not reproduce the germline sequence, and a read error may be involved. The V gene is TRBV6-8, the J gene TRBJ2-7; 8 nucleotides match TRBD2. This CDR3 spans 9 amino acids. Germline V gives CDR1 MNHGY, CDR2 SAAAGT. CDR3: CASPRGGDF. CDR3 DNA sequence: TGTGCCAGCCCACGGGGGGGTGACTTC.

The rearrangement joins TRBV25-1 to TRBJ1-6, with D perhaps matching TRBD1 (6 bases). Trimming took 5 bases from V and 6 from J, leaving 11 bases between them. In germline, CDR1 is MGHDK, CDR2 SYGVNS. The CDR3 consists of 14 residues. For the CDR3, the DNA is TGTGCCAGCAGTCAATCACAGGGTAATTCACCCCTCCACTTT. Its protein product is CASSQSQGNSPLHF.

The chain links TRBV4-1 to TRBJ2-7; TRBD2 is a possible D gene (6 bases). Germline V CDR1 and CDR2: MGHRA, YSYEKL. CDR3 length: 16 residues. The ends were cut back, 0 bases at V and 0 bases at J, with 12 bases in the middle. CDR3 sequence: CASSQDRDLSSYEQYF. In DNA form, the CDR3 reads TGCGCCAGCAGCCAAGATCGGGACTTGAGCTCCTACGAGCAGTACTTC.

The chain joins TRBV5-4 to TRBJ2-1, with 14 bases lining up with TRBD2. The CDR3 loop spans 16 amino acids. The ends lost 4 bases at V and 5 bases at J; junction bases unmatched: 5. Looked up from germline, CDR1 is SGHNT and CDR2 is YYREEE (reference sequence). CDR3 sequence reads: CASSGQTSGRDNEQFF. The CDR3 DNA follows: TGTGCCAGCAGCGGTCAGACTAGCGGGAGGGACAATGAGCAGTTCTTC.

This chain connects TRBV28 to TRBJ1-1; the D gene is possibly TRBD1 (6 bases). Germline CDR1 is MDHEN and CDR2 is SYDVKM. This CDR3 region has 16 residues. The ends were cut back, 5 bases at V and 4 bases at J, with 20 bases in the middle. The CDR3: CASSTPLQGRPTEAFF. DNA for the CDR3: TGTGCCAGCAGTACTCCATTACAGGGACGTCCCACTGAAGCTTTCTTT.

This chain joins TRBV7-9 and TRBJ1-1; D gene unclear. The V gene's germline CDR1 is SEHNR and CDR2 FQNEAQ (reference sequence). With 1 base removed from V and 5 bases from J, the gap between germline ends came to 11 bases. The CDR3 contains 14 residues. The CDR3 nucleotides are TGTGCCAGCAGCTTAGAGCGGGTGAGGACTGAAGCTTTCTTT. This codes for CASSLERVRTEAFF.

In its sample, this clone was seen a few times. V and J are TRBV12-5 and TRBJ1-1; TRBD1 matches at 10 bases. The CDR3 is 21 residues long. Germline lookup yields CDR1 LGHNT and CDR2 FRNRAP. J gave up 1 base and V 0 bases, and 17 bases lay outside the gene matches. Here the CDR3 reads CASGLVFGVDRGRFRNTEAFF. The CDR3 nucleotides are TGTGCTAGTGGTTTGGTATTCGGGGTCGACAGGGGGCGATTTCGGAACACTGAAGCTTTCTTT.

V and J are TRBV2 and TRBJ1-1, with a tentative D call TRBD1 (5 bases). The CDR3 contains 13 residues. Germline V CDR1 and CDR2: SNHLY, FYNNEI. Trimming shortened V by 5 bases and J by 1 base, and 8 bases separated the two germline ends. In nucleotides, the CDR3 is TGTGCCAGCAGTCTTCAGGGGAACACTGAAGCTTTCTTT. Translating it yields CASSLQGNTEAFF.

The rearrangement uses TRBV19 and TRBJ2-2; 9 nucleotides align to TRBD1. Germline V lookup: CDR1 LNHDA, CDR2 SQIVND (reference sequence). This CDR3 is 15 amino acids long. V shed 5 bases and J 5 bases; nucleotides not matched to a gene: 6. CDR3 loop: CASSVDRGRTGELFF. The CDR3 DNA is TGTGCCAGTAGTGTGGACAGGGGAAGGACCGGGGAGCTGTTTTTT.

This clone has a handful of counts. The chain has TRBV7-2 and TRBJ2-3, with 9 bases lining up with TRBD2. This CDR3 is built from 14 residues. V lost 4 bases to trimming and J lost 4 bases; unmatched junction nucleotides: 3. Germline-derived CDR1 and CDR2 are SGHTA and FQGNSA. CDR3 nucleotides: TGTGCCAGCAGCTCCGGGACTAGCCCAGATACGCAGTATTTT. Residues: CASSSGTSPDTQYF. The full variable domain, in which reference TRBV7-2 and TRBJ2-3 provide the parts outside the CDR3, is GAGVSQSPSNKVTEKGKDVELRCDPISGHTALYWYRQSLGQGLEFLIYFQGNSAPDKSGLPSDRFSAERTGGSVSTLTIQRTQQEDSAVYLCASSSGTSPDTQYFGPGTRLTVL.

V gene TRBV19 combines with J gene TRBJ1-5, with 9 bases lining up with TRBD1. The CDR3 sequence is 20 residues long. J gave up 2 bases and V 6 bases, and 20 bases lay outside the gene matches. The germline V gene has CDR1 LNHDA and CDR2 SQIVND (reference sequence). The CDR3 sequence is CASRTTGQGRGGVGNQPQHF. The CDR3 region has the DNA TGTGCCAGTAGAACCACGGGACAGGGTCGAGGGGGAGTAGGCAATCAGCCCCAGCATTTT.

This clone appeared a few times. The gene calls are TRBV11-3 and TRBJ2-3, with D perhaps matching TRBD2 (6 bases). The germline gives CDR1 SGHNT, CDR2 YENEEA. This CDR3 spans 13 amino acids. V was trimmed by 8 bases and J by 4 bases, leaving 13 bases between them. The CDR3 loop reads CASGAGHADTQYF. CDR3 sequence (DNA): TGTGCCAGCGGGGCGGGGCACGCAGATACGCAGTATTTT.

The rearrangement uses TRBV6-6 and TRBJ1-1, with D uncertain. Germline CDR1 reads MNHNY; CDR2 reads SVGAGI (reference sequence). V lost 2 bases to trimming and J lost 3 bases, with 4 bases between them. The CDR3 is made up of 12 amino acids. The CDR3 DNA reads as TGTGCCAGCAGTTACCGGGACACTGAAGCTTTCTTT. Translating it yields CASSYRDTEAFF.

The chain links TRBV30 to TRBJ1-5; possible D gene TRBD1, 6 bases. The CDR3 spans 15 residues. Trimming stripped 0 bases from V and 4 bases from J, with 13 bases between. Germline V gene data show CDR1 as GTSNPN and CDR2 as SVGIG (reference sequence). The CDR3, as DNA: TGTGCCTGGAGTGTACGGGGGCAGGGGAATCAGCCCCAGCATTTT. Translating it yields CAWSVRGQGNQPQHF.

The chain carries TRBV10-3 and TRBJ1-1, with 7 bases aligning to TRBD1. The CDR3 runs to 14 residues. CDR1 ENHRY and CDR2 SYGVKD come from the germline V gene. The ends lost 6 bases at V and 4 bases at J; junction bases unmatched: 8. The CDR3 reads CAISQGQTVTEAFF. In nucleotides, the CDR3 is TGTGCCATCAGCCAGGGACAGACGGTCACTGAAGCTTTCTTT.

V usage is TRBV11-3 and J usage is TRBJ1-3, with D perhaps TRBD1 (5 bases). Germline V gives CDR1 SGHNT, CDR2 YENEEA. The V end lost 6 bases, the J end lost 2 bases, and 11 bases lay between the germline ends. The CDR3 sequence is 14 residues long. This chain's CDR3 is CASRRGGAGNTIYF. The CDR3 DNA is TGTGCCAGCAGACGTGGGGGTGCTGGAAACACCATATATTTT.

The chain couples TRBV5-1 to TRBJ2-3; D tentatively fits TRBD1 or TRBD2 (5 bases each). This CDR3 region has 14 residues. Deletions cut 4 bases from V and 6 bases from J, with 15 bases between. Germline lookup yields CDR1 SGHRS and CDR2 YFSETQ. For the CDR3, the DNA is TGCGCCAGCAGCCCGGGACGGATCGAGGATACGCAGTATTTT. Encoded protein: CASSPGRIEDTQYF.